Given below is one T cell receptor beta chain in context. The record originates from a study of blood T cell repertoires in COVID-19. On the study more broadly: The samples span acute and convalescent COVID-19 from the United States, Italy and Spain. T cells, B-cell-depleted T cells, or PBMCs supplied cDNA or gDNA.

Profiling relied on immunoSEQ multiplex PCR, and the TCRdb table lists in-frame clones only, not all of them. The table shows 200,000 to 300,000 clones, with about 89% occurring only once. Enrolled through a virtual design, the participants were between roughly 18 and 90 years of age and came from about two dozen US areas. All recovered Cohort 3 donors got two negative PCRs, got clearance, or saw symptom resolution. This CDR3 region has 15 residues. The V gene's germline CDR1 is SGHDT and CDR2 YYEEEE. V dropped 2 bases and J dropped 0 bases, with 11 bases sitting between them. The chain recombines TRBV5-6 with TRBJ1-2; D gene uncertain. The material sequenced was PBMCs or T cells enriched from blood (not recorded which). This TCR came from a woman between 18 and 29 years old who had recovered from COVID-19. CDR3 protein: CASSFGWGANYGYTF. CDR3 nucleotides: TGTGCCAGCAGCTTTGGTTGGGGAGCTAACTATGGCTACACCTTC.